This T cell receptor beta chain was sequenced for a study of T cells in Graves' hyperthyroidism and ophthalmopathy. Study-wide background: Pretreatment peripheral blood was obtained at initial diagnosis. Whole-study results and caveats: Blood held most thyroid clonotypes expanded above 0.001 frequency.

Turning to this clonotype: Its antigen is not identified.

Trimming took 0 bases from V and 4 from J, leaving 4 bases between them. CDR1 is LGHDT and CDR2 is YNNKEL in the germline V gene (reference sequence). The CDR3 loop spans 13 amino acids. Hyperthyroidism of Graves' type that showed no ophthalmopathy progression within 18 months was stable. For the diagnoses, clinical symptoms, serum thyroxine and TRAb, thyroid ultrasound and orbital computed tomography were used. RNA transcripts gave rise to amplified TCR beta CDR3 regions. The TCR CDR3 was amplified in a first-round RT-PCR using the HTBI primer set. MiXCR, applied by TCRdb to the multiplex PCR reads, yields one record per CDR3 protein. The data hold about 420,000 distinct CDR3 sequences, with roughly 15% observed a single time.

The chain is built from TRBV3-1 and TRBJ1-3; D gene ambiguous. The sequenced sample was blood. This receptor was taken from a woman between 18 and 29 years old with Graves' hyperthyroidism. The CDR3 region has the DNA TGTGCCAGCAGCCAAGATCCCGGAAACACCATATATTTT. It codes for CASSQDPGNTIYF.